The entry below describes one T cell receptor beta chain. The record originates from a study of T cell changes during pregnancy in multiple sclerosis. TCRdb's copy holds only in-frame clones and misses some; the assay was immunoSEQ multiplex PCR. The sample consists of roughly 23,000 clones, about 89% of them appearing once. The sequencing here drew on CD4+ T cells from peripheral blood mononuclear cells, taken in the third trimester of pregnancy. This TCR was recovered from a female donor in good health, enrolled as a control in a pregnancy study.

The CDR3 DNA reads as TGTGCCAGCAGCTTAGAGAGGGGACAGAAAGCTTTCTTT. It specifies CASSLERGQKAFF. The rearrangement joins TRBV11-3 to TRBJ1-1; TRBD1 agrees at 7 bases. The germline CDR1 and CDR2 sequences are SGHNT and YENEEA. Trimming removed 0 bases from V and 9 bases from J; junction bases left unmatched: 4. The CDR3 covers 13 residues.